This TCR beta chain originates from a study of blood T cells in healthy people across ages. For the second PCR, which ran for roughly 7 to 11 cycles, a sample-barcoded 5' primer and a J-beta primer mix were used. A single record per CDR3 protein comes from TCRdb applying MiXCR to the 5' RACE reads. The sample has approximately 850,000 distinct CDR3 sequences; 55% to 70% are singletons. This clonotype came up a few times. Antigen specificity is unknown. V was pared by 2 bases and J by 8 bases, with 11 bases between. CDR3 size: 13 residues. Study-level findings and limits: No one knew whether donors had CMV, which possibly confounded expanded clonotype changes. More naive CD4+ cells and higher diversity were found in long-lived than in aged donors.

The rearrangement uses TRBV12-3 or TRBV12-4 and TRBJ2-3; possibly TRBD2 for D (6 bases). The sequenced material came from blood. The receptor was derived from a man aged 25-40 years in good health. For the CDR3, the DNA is TGTGCCAGCAGTTTAACTAGCCGGGGTACGCAGTATTTT. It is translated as CASSLTSRGTQYF.